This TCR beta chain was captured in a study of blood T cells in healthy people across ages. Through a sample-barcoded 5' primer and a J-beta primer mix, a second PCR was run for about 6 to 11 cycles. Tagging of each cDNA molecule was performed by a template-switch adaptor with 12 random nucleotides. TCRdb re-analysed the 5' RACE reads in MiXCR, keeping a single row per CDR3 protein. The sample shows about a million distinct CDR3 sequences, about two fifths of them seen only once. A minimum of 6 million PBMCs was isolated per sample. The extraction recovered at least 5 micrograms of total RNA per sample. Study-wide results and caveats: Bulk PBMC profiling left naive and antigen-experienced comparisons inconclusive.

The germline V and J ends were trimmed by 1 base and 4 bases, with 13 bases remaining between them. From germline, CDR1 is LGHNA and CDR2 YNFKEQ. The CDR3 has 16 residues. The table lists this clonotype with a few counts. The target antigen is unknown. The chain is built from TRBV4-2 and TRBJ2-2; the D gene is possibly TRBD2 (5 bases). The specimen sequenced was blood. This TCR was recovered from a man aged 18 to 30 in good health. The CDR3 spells CASSQVHSVSTGELFF. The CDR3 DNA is TGTGCCAGCAGCCAAGTCCATAGCGTAAGCACCGGGGAGCTGTTTTTT.